These 14 T cell receptor beta chains originate from one sample sequenced in a study of cytomegalovirus exposure and HLA in healthy donors. Sequencing used immunoSEQ multiplex PCR; TCRdb keeps in-frame clones, though not all of them. The sample has 150,000 or so clones; less than 90% are singletons. Sequenced: PBMCs. Source of these receptors: a man younger than 35 in good health and CMV-seropositive.

J is TRBJ2-2 and V is TRBV5-1, with 8 bases fitting TRBD1. With V trimmed by 0 bases and J by 1 base, 5 bases remained unmatched. The CDR3 totals 17 residues. CDR1 SGHRS and CDR2 YFSETQ come from the germline V gene. CDR3 region: CASSLEKGTGNTGELFF. DNA of the CDR3: TGCGCCAGCAGCTTGGAAAAGGGGACAGGGAACACCGGGGAGCTGTTTTTT.

The chain combines TRBV27 with TRBJ2-7; 13 bases fit TRBD2. The CDR3 spans 17 residues. The germline V gene encodes CDR1 MNHEY and CDR2 SMNVEV (reference sequence). V was clipped by 2 bases and J by 0 bases; unmatched bases: 4. The CDR3 reads CASSLGTSGTSSYEQYF. The CDR3 DNA sequence: TGTGCCAGCAGTTTAGGGACTAGCGGGACCAGCTCCTACGAGCAGTACTTC.

This clone was seen only once. J is TRBJ1-1 and V is TRBV7-3; D is perhaps TRBD1 (5 bases). This CDR3 spans 15 amino acids. Per the germline V gene, CDR1 is SGHTA and CDR2 is FQGTGA. With 0 bases removed from V and 1 base from J, the gap between germline ends came to 9 bases. CDR3 protein: CASSLTGGGNTEAFF. Written as DNA, the CDR3 is TGTGCCAGCAGCTTAACAGGCGGGGGGAACACTGAAGCTTTCTTT.

Only one count was recorded for this clone. The genes are TRBV7-9 and TRBJ1-2, with 10 bases matching TRBD1. Losses at the gene ends were 2 bases for V and 8 bases for J; bases not matched to a gene: 8. CDR1 is SEHNR and CDR2 is FQNEAQ in the germline V gene (reference sequence). The CDR3 totals 15 residues. CDR3 residues: CASSLPPGTGEGYTF. CDR3 nucleotides: TGTGCCAGCAGCTTACCCCCCGGGACAGGGGAGGGCTACACCTTC.

The chain employs TRBV14 and TRBJ1-2; D is perhaps TRBD1 (6 bases). Germline assignment: CDR1 SGHDN and CDR2 FVKESK. The CDR3 has 16 amino acids. Trimming shortened V by 0 bases and J by 7 bases, and 18 bases separated the two germline ends. CDR3 residues: CASSQEFRPAGVGYTF. CDR3 sequence (DNA): TGTGCCAGCAGCCAAGAGTTCCGGCCGGCAGGGGTTGGCTACACCTTC.

V usage is TRBV6-1 and J usage is TRBJ1-5; 7 bases agree with TRBD1. CDR3 size: 13 residues. CDR1 and CDR2 from the germline V gene are MNHNS and SASEGT. The trim removed 8 bases at V and 4 bases at J, leaving 5 bases unmatched. The chain's CDR3 is CASVDRTNQPQHF. In nucleotides, the CDR3 is TGTGCCAGCGTGGACAGGACGAATCAGCCCCAGCATTTT.

The V gene is TRBV6-5, the J gene TRBJ1-2, with a weak D call TRBD1 (6 bases). The V gene lost 6 bases and the J gene lost 8 bases, with 13 bases spanning the gap. This CDR3 comprises 12 residues. Germline CDR1 and CDR2: MNHEY and SVGAGI. CDR3 bases: TGTGCCAGCAGCCGGAACAGGGACGGCTACACCTTC. Its protein product is CASSRNRDGYTF.

The table lists this clone with a count of one. The rearrangement links TRBV29-1 to TRBJ2-3; 7 nucleotides agree with TRBD2. Germline V gives CDR1 SQVTM, CDR2 ANQGSEA. The V and J ends lost 5 bases and 5 bases, in that order; junction bases with no gene match: 10. The CDR3 has 14 residues. DNA of the CDR3: TGCAGCGTTCTGGTGCGGGAGTATAGAGATACGCAGTATTTT. Translating it yields CSVLVREYRDTQYF.

As regards this clone: Other DNA sequences from this sample encode an identical CDR3 as well. The V gene is TRBV9, the J gene TRBJ2-1; D not resolved. The germline V gene encodes CDR1 SGDLS and CDR2 YYNGEE. Trimming removed 1 base at V and 4 bases at J, with 6 bases between. This CDR3 has 13 amino acids. The CDR3 DNA reads TGTGCCAGCAGCGTATCCGGTTACAATGAGCAGTTCTTC. Its protein product is CASSVSGYNEQFF.

This clone was detected a few times. The chain links TRBV5-6 to TRBJ2-7, with 7 positions matching TRBD1. The junction had 1 base not matched to a gene; V was cut back by 4 bases and J by 0 bases. Looked up from germline, CDR1 is SGHDT and CDR2 is YYEEEE. CDR3 length: 13 residues. In DNA, the CDR3 is TGTGCCAGCAGCCCAGGGGGCTCCTACGAGCAGTACTTC. As protein: CASSPGGSYEQYF.

The chain recombines TRBV29-1 with TRBJ2-5; 12 bases are a match to TRBD1. From germline, CDR1 is SQVTM and CDR2 ANQGSEA. After removal of 4 bases from V and 7 bases from J, the junction contained 7 bases not matched to a gene. CDR3 length equals 14 residues. This CDR3 reads CSVVGDRGRGTQYF. The CDR3 coding sequence is TGCAGCGTTGTGGGGGACAGGGGGCGCGGGACCCAGTACTTC.

The chain employs TRBV6-5 and TRBJ2-7; the match to TRBD1 covers 11 bases. The germline CDR1 and CDR2 sequences are MNHEY and SVGAGI. V gave up 6 bases and J gave up 5 bases; unmatched junction bases: 6. The CDR3 is 14 residues long. The CDR3 loop reads CASRTADRGHEQYF. CDR3 bases: TGTGCCAGCAGGACGGCGGACAGGGGGCACGAGCAGTACTTC.

This clone was observed a single time. This rearrangement joins TRBV2 to TRBJ1-3; possible D gene TRBD1, 5 bases. The CDR3 covers 14 residues. V was trimmed by 4 bases and J by 8 bases, leaving 15 bases between them. Germline V gives CDR1 SNHLY, CDR2 FYNNEI. As DNA, the CDR3 is TGTGCCAGCAGTGTTCGGCAGGGCTGGGACACCATATATTTT. Translation gives CASSVRQGWDTIYF.

The V call is TRBV18, the J call TRBJ2-7; the match to TRBD2 covers 9 bases. The CDR3 covers 14 residues. V lost 3 bases to trimming and J lost 2 bases; unmatched junction nucleotides: 2. Germline V lookup: CDR1 KGHSH, CDR2 LQKENI. CDR3 nucleotides: TGTGCCAGCTCACCGCGGGGGGGGGCCTACGAGCAGTACTTC. Protein product: CASSPRGGAYEQYF. The full variable domain, with the rest looked up from reference TRBV18 and TRBJ2-7, is NAGVMQNPRHLVRRRGQEARLRCSPMKGHSHVYWYRQLPEEGLKFMVYLQKENIIDESGMPKERFSAEFPKEGPSILRIQQVVRGDSAAYFCASSPRGGAYEQYFGPGTRLTVT.